A selection of T cell receptor beta chains follows, all from one sample in a study of shared clonotypes between healthy human individuals. Sequenced by immunoSEQ multiplex PCR; TCRdb stores in-frame clones only, minus some. The table records about 510,000 clones, almost 97% of them present only once. Sequences were obtained from naive CD4+ T cells sorted from blood. These TCRs come from a woman between 25 and 40 years old in good health. The CDR3 runs from the conserved cysteine through the conserved F or W. A D gene is named only where the DNA matches it firmly. Clone size is not always given. Where it is, it says once, few, many or a class for expanded clones.

>-|TRBV10-3|TRBJ1-3|once
CAISDSTTSGNTIYF
TGTGCCATCAGTGATTCCACGACCTCTGGAAACACCATATATTTT
>-|TRBV11-3|TRBJ1-2|-
CASSPGAVYGYTF
TGTGCCAGCAGTCCGGGGGCGGTGTATGGATACACCTTC
>TRBD2|TRBV19|TRBJ2-7|-
CATRGVADYEQYF
TGTGCCACCCGGGGGGTAGCGGACTACGAGCAGTACTTC
>TRBD2|TRBV15|TRBJ2-3|-
CATSRDRVSGRLDTQYF
TGTGCCACCAGCAGAGATCGGGTTAGCGGGAGGCTAGATACGCAGTATTTT
>-|TRBV28|TRBJ1-5|-
CASGRGSNQPQHF
TGTGCCAGCGGGAGAGGAAGCAATCAGCCCCAGCATTTT
>-|TRBV19|TRBJ2-7|-
CASREASRYEQYF
TGTGCCAGTAGAGAGGCTAGCCGGTACGAGCAGTACTTC
>-|TRBV28|TRBJ1-5|-
CASNPGGGNQPQHF
TGTGCCAGCAATCCGGGTGGGGGTAATCAGCCCCAGCATTTT
>-|TRBV18|TRBJ1-1|-
CASSQRQGVNTEAFF
TGTGCCAGCTCACAACGCCAGGGTGTGAACACTGAAGCTTTCTTT
>TRBD1|TRBV29-1|TRBJ1-1|-
CSVEVQGAFF
TGCAGCGTTGAGGTACAGGGGGCTTTCTTT
>TRBD2|TRBV6-4|TRBJ2-1|-
CASSRTSGRTEQFF
TGTGCCAGCAGTCGGACTAGCGGGAGGACTGAGCAGTTCTTC
>-|TRBV7-9|TRBJ1-3|-
CASSLVSGNTIYF
TGTGCCAGCAGCTTAGTATCAGGGAACACCATATATTTT
>-|TRBV30|TRBJ1-5|-
CAWSVKAGPIGQPQHF
TGTGCCTGGAGTGTAAAGGCAGGCCCTATCGGTCAGCCCCAGCATTTT
>-|TRBV10-3|TRBJ2-7|-
CAISESTVSSYEQYF
TGTGCCATCAGTGAGTCGACAGTTAGCTCCTACGAGCAGTACTTC